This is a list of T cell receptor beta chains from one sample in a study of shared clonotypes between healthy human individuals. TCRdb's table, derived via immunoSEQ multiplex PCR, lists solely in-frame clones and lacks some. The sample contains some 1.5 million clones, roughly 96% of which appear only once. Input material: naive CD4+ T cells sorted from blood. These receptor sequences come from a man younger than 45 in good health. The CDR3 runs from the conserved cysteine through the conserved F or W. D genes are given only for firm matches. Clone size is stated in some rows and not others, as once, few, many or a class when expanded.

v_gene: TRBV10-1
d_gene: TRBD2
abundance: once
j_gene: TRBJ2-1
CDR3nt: TGCGCCAGCAGTGACGTCGGGAGGTCCCGCAATGAGCAGTTCTTC
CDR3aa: CASSDVGRSRNEQFF

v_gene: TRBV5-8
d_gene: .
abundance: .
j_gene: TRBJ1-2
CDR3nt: TGTGCCAGCAGCACCCCCTCGAACCGCTATGGCTACACCTTC
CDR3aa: CASSTPSNRYGYTF

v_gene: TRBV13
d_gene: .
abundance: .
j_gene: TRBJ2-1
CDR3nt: TGTGCCAGCAGCCCCCGGGACAAAACCTACAATGAGCAGTTCTTC
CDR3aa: CASSPRDKTYNEQFF

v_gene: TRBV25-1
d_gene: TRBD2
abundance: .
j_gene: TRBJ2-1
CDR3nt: TGTGCCAGCAGTGATGCGGGAGGCTTAGGAGAGCAGTTCTTC
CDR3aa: CASSDAGGLGEQFF

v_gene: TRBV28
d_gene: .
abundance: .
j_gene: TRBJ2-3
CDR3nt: TGTGCCAGCAGCGCATCCGGGACTGACACAGATACGCAGTATTTT
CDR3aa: CASSASGTDTDTQYF

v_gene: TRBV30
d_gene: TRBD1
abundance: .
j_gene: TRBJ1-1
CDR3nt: TGTGCCTGGATGGGACAGGGTAAATCTGAAGCTTTCTTT
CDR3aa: CAWMGQGKSEAFF

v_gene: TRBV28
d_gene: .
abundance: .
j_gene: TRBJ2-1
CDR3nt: TGTGCCAGCAGTCCAACGACAACCTGGGGGGACAATGAGCAGTTCTTC
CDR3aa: CASSPTTTWGDNEQFF

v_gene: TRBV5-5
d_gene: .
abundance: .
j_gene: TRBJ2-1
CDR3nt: TGTGCCAGCAGCTTTTCCGTCATTGAGCAGTTCTTC
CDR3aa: CASSFSVIEQFF

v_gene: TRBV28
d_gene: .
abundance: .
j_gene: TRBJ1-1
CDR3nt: TGTGCCAGCAGTTTATCCGGCACTGAAGCTTTCTTT
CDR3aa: CASSLSGTEAFF

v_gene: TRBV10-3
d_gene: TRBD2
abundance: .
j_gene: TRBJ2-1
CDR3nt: TGTGCCTTGGCAACTAGCGGCAACAATGAGCAGTTCTTC
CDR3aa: CALATSGNNEQFF

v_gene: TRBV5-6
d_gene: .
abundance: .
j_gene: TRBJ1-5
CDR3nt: TGTGCCAGCAGCTTGAGGGGGGACTTAGGAAATCAGCCCCAGCATTTT
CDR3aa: CASSLRGDLGNQPQHF

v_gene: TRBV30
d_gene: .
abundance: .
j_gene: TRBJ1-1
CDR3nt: TGTGCCTGCTCGATCGGGGGTAGGGCTTTCTTT
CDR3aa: CACSIGGRAFF

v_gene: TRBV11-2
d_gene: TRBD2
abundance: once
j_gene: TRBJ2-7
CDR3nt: TGTGCCAGCAGTTGGAGGACTAGCGGGATGGAGCAGTACTTC
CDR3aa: CASSWRTSGMEQYF

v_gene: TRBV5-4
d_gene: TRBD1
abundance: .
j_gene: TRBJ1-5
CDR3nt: TGTGCCAGCAGCCGTGACAGGGACAATCAGCCCCAGCATTTT
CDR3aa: CASSRDRDNQPQHF

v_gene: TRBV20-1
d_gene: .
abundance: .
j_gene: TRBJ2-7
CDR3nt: TGCAGTGCTAGATCACCTAGCGAGCAGTACTTC
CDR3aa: CSARSPSEQYF

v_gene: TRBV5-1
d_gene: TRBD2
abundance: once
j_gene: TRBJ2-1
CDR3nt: TGCGCCAGCACCAGTAGCGGGGAGCGGGTCGGTGAGCAGTTCTTC
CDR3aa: CASTSSGERVGEQFF

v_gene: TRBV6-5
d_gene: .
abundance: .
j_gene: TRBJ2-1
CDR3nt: TGTGCCAGCAAATTAACAGGGATCTTGGGGAATGAGCAGTTCTTC
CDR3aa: CASKLTGILGNEQFF

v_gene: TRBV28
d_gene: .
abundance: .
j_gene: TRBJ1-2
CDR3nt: TGTGCCAGCAGTAACCCTTTGACTGCTGCCTATGGCTACACCTTC
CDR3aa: CASSNPLTAAYGYTF

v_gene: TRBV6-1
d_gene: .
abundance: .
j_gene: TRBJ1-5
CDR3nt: TGTGCCAGCAGTGTGGGGCCAACTAGCAATCAGCCCCAGCATTTT
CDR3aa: CASSVGPTSNQPQHF

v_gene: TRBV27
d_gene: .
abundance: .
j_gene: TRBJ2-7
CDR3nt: TGTGCCAGCAGTGCATCCGACAGGTTCGGATACGAGCAGTACTTC
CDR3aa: CASSASDRFGYEQYF

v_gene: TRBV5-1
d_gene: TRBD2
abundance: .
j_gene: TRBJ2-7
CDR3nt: TGCGCCAGCAGCCGGTCTCTGGCTAGCGGGAGACTAACCTACGAGCAGTACTTC
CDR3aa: CASSRSLASGRLTYEQYF

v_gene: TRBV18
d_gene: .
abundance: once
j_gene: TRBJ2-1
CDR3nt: TGTGCCAGCTCACCTATAAGCGGGCCCGGACGCAATGAGCAGTTCTTC
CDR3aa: CASSPISGPGRNEQFF

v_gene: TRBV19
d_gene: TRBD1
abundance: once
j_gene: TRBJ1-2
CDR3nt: TGTGCCAGTAAGGACTTGGACAGGATCTATGGCTACACCTTC
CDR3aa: CASKDLDRIYGYTF

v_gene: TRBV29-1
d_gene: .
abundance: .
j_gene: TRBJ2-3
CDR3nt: TGCAGCGTGGGTCGTCGGGGCACAGATACGCAGTATTTT
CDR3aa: CSVGRRGTDTQYF

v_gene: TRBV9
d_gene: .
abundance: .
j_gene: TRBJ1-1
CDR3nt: TGTGCCAGCAGCGTAGTTGTCCCCACTGAAGCTTTCTTT
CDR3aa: CASSVVVPTEAFF

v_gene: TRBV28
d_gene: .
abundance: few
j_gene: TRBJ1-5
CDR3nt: TGTGCCAGCAGTCCCCAACAGGGCTCGTTTCAGCCCCAGCATTTT
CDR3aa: CASSPQQGSFQPQHF

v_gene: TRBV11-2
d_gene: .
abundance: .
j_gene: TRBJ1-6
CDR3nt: TGTGCCAGCAACAAGCAGGGAGATGGTTCACCCCTCCACTTT
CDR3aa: CASNKQGDGSPLHF

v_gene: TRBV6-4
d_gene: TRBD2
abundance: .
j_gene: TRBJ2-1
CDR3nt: TGTGCCAGCAGGGCTAGCGGAGCCAATGAGCAGTTCTTC
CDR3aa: CASRASGANEQFF

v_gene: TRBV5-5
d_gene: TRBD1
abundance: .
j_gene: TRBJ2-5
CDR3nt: TGTGCCAGCAGCGTTGGACAGGGGGTCCAGTACCAGTACTTC
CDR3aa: CASSVGQGVQYQYF

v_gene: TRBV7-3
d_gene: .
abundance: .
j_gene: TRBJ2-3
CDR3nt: TGTGCCAGCAGCAAAGAGGGTGGGACAGATACGCAGTATTTT
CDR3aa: CASSKEGGTDTQYF

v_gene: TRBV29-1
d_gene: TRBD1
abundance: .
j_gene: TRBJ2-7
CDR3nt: TGCAGCGTTTCGGTTGGGACAGGGAACTACGAGCAGTACTTC
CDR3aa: CSVSVGTGNYEQYF

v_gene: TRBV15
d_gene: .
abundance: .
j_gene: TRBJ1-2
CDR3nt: TGTGCCACCAGCCTCGGCAGGGAAGACTATGGCTACACCTTC
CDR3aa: CATSLGREDYGYTF

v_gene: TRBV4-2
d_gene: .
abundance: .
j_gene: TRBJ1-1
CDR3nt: TGTGCCAGCAGCCAGACCCTGAGGGGCCGTGGGAACACTGAAGCTTTCTTT
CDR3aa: CASSQTLRGRGNTEAFF

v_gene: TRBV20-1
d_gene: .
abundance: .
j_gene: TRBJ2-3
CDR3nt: TGCAGTGCTCTTAGAGGGAATACGCAGTATTTT
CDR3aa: CSALRGNTQYF

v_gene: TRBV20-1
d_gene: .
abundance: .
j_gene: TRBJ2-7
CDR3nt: TGCAGTGCTGGGGGAGTCGACGAGCAGTACTTC
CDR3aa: CSAGGVDEQYF

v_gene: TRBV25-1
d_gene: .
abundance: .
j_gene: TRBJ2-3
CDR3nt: TGTGCCAGCAGCCAATTGAGGACGCAGTATTTT
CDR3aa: CASSQLRTQYF

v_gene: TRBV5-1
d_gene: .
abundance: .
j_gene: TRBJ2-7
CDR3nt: TGCGCCAGCAGCTTGCAACCAGGCCACTACGAGCAGTACTTC
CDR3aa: CASSLQPGHYEQYF

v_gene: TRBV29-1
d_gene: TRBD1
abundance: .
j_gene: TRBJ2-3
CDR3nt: TGCAGCGTTGTACAGGGGCGCACAGATACGCAGTATTTT
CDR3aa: CSVVQGRTDTQYF

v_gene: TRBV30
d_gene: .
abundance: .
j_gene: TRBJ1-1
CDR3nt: TGTGCCTGGAGCCCAAGACAAGGGGGGACTTTCTTT
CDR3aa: CAWSPRQGGTFF

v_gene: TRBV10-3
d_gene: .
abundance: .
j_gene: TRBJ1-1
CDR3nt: TGTGCCATCAGTGGGGCCTCGAACACTGAAGCTTTCTTT
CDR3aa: CAISGASNTEAFF

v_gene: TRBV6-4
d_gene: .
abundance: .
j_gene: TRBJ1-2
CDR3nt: TGTGCCAGCAGCCCGGAGGCGGAAAGAAAGGGCTACACCTTC
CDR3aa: CASSPEAERKGYTF

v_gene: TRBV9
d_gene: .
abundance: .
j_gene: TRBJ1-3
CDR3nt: TGTGCCAGCAGCGTAGGGGGGAGACCGCATGTGGCTGGAAACACCATATATTTT
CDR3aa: CASSVGGRPHVAGNTIYF

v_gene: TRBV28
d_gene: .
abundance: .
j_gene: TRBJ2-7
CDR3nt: TGTGCCAGCAGCCTTGGGGGTTTGGGGGAGTACTTC
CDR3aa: CASSLGGLGEYF

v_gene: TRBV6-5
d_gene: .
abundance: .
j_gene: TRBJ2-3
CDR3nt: TGTGCCAGCAGAGATCGGGTAGAGACGGCAGATACGCAGTATTTT
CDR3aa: CASRDRVETADTQYF

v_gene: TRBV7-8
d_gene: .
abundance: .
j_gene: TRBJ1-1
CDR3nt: TGTGCCAGCAGCACAAGACAGGTGAACACCCGCGCGGGCACTGAAGCTTTCTTT
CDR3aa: CASSTRQVNTRAGTEAFF